The clone carrying this T cell receptor beta chain was observed many times. Genomic DNA (about 2 micrograms) was obtained from cryopreserved PBMCs for construction of TCR beta libraries. TCRdb's copy holds only in-frame clones and misses some; the assay was immunoSEQ multiplex PCR. The sample has approximately 48,000 clones; 53% are singletons. These data originate in a study of cytotoxic CD8 clonotypes in ibrutinib-treated CLL. Specimen: PBMCs, collected after 12 months of ibrutinib treatment. The TCR was taken from a human donor with chronic lymphocytic leukemia.

The chain's CDR3 is CASSILSTEAFF. The CDR3 DNA reads TGTGCCAGTAGTATCCTCAGCACTGAAGCTTTCTTT. V usage is TRBV19 and J usage is TRBJ1-1; D gene ambiguous. CDR1 is LNHDA, CDR2 SQIVND, per germline (reference sequence). Trimming left V 3 bases short and J 4 bases short, with 6 bases between. CDR3 length: 12 amino acids.